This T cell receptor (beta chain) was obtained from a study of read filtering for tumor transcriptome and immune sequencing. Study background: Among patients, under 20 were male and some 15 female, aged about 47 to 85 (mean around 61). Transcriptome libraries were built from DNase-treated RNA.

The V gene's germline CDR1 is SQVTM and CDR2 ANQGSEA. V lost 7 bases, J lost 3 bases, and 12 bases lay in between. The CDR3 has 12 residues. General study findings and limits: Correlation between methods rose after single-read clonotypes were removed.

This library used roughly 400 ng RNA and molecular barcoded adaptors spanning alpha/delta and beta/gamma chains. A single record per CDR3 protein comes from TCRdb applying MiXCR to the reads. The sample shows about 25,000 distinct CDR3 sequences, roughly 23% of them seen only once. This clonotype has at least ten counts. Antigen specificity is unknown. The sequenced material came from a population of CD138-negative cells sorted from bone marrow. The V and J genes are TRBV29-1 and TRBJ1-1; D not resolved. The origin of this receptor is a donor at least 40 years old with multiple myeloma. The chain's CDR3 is CSAQLHDTEAFF. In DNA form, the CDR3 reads TGCAGCGCTCAACTACACGACACTGAAGCTTTCTTT.